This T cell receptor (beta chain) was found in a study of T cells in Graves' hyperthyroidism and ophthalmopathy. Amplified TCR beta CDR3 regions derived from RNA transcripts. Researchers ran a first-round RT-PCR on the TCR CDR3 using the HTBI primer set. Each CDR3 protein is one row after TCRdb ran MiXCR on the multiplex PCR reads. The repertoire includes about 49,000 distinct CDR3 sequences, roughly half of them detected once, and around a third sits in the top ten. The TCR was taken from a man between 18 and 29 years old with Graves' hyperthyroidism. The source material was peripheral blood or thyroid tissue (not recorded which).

CDR3 loop: CASSDHLAGRETQYF. The CDR3 coding sequence is TGTGCCAGCAGTGACCATCTAGCGGGAAGGGAGACCCAGTACTTC. This chain uses TRBV25-1 with TRBJ2-5; 9 nucleotides agree with TRBD2. V dropped 3 bases and J dropped 5; count of bases not matched to a gene: 7. CDR1 MGHDK and CDR2 SYGVNS come from the germline V gene. The CDR3 loop spans 15 amino acids.